This entry describes one T cell receptor beta chain. What antigen it recognizes has not been identified. No base-level quality is on record; no much larger clone is a single base apart. The sample belongs to a study of shared T cell receptors in the human thymus (dated by TCRdb to the early 2020s). A note on the overall study: The study examined how self-reactive, shared T-cell receptor alpha chains are generated in the human thymus.

Clipping removes 8 bases from V and 5 bases from J, with 10 as the unmatched junction base count. The CDR3 spans 15 residues, from the cysteine through the phenylalanine. The CDR3 DNA has 45 bases and is translated from base 1. CDR1 MNHEY and CDR2 SVGAGI are derived from the germline V gene. Libraries came from the immunoSEQ multiplex PCR assay. TCRdb's version of the immuneACCESS table is confined to in-frame rearrangements and falls short of the full clone set. An unresolved V gene accounts for under half of the shortfall where checked; the remainder is of unknown origin. The sample has hundreds of thousands of clones on record, approximately 80% of them singletons. The top ten clones comprise 0.013% of the sample. These data were likewise used in another study, on human thymus T cells. Looking at the second paper: Donors were immunologically healthy infants undergoing open corrective cardiac surgery for congenital heart defects in Finland. The thymus tissue came from surgical resects taken out during corrective cardiac surgery. V and J gene segment usage appeared biased in both thymic and peripheral blood repertoires. The related research found that thymic TCR repertoires overlapped highly between unrelated individuals. The study characterized TCR alpha and beta repertoires from about 8 infant thymus samples and a few related peripheral blood samples. Donor ages ranged from about 7 to 244 days, and the cohort comprised about six male and two female infants. Thymocytes were mechanically released from the tissue and were stored as pellets of roughly 9-31 million cells at -70 degrees C. Genomic DNA was extracted from frozen cell pellets with a QIAsymphony instrument. TCRB and TCRAD loci were amplified from a standardized quantity of quality-controlled genomic DNA using the immunoSEQ multiplex PCR assay. The V(D)J region was spanned by amplicons of a length sufficient to cover the CDR3 and to identify V and J genes. Amplicon sequencing was performed on an Illumina platform through the commercial immunoSEQ service. Primer bias and sequencing errors were corrected using previously described methods, and TCRAD and TCRB definitions followed the IMGT database. immunoSEQ Analyzer 3.0 and VDJTools were used for repertoire analysis, which covered basic statistics, V/J segment usage, diversity estimates, rarefaction and pairwise overlap. To estimate diversity, the Chao1, ChaoE, Efron-Thisted, Shannon and inverse Simpson indices were applied, and diversity was also estimated on datasets down-sampled to the smallest sample. For repertoire overlap, CDR3 nucleotide sequence, V gene and J gene had to match strictly, and clustering was done by Jaccard-based multidimensional scaling. On average, thymus samples yielded roughly 800,000 unique TCRB clonotypes, whereas blood samples yielded roughly 81,000.

The receptor comes from a boy younger than two with a congenital heart defect. Donor details come from another sample of the same person, matched by shared clones. The chain is encoded by TRBV6-5 joined to TRBJ1-4; the central 8 bases match TRBD1. Sequencing was done on a sample of thymocytes. CDR3 reads: CASGQGDELNEKLFF. At the DNA level, the sequence is TGTGCCAGCGGACAGGGCGATGAATTAAATGAAAAACTGTTTTTT.